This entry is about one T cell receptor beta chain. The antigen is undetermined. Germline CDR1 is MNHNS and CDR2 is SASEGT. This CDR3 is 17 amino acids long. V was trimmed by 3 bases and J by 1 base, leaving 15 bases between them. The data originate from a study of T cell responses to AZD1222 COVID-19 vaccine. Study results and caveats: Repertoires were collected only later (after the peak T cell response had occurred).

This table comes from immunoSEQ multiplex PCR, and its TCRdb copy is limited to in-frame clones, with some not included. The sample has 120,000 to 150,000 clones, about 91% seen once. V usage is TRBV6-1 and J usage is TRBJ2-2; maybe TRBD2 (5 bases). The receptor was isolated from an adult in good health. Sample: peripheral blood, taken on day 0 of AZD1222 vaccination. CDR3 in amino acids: CASSDRGRRENTGELFF. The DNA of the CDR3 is TGTGCCAGCAGTGATCGAGGTCGACGGGAGAACACCGGGGAGCTGTTTTTT.